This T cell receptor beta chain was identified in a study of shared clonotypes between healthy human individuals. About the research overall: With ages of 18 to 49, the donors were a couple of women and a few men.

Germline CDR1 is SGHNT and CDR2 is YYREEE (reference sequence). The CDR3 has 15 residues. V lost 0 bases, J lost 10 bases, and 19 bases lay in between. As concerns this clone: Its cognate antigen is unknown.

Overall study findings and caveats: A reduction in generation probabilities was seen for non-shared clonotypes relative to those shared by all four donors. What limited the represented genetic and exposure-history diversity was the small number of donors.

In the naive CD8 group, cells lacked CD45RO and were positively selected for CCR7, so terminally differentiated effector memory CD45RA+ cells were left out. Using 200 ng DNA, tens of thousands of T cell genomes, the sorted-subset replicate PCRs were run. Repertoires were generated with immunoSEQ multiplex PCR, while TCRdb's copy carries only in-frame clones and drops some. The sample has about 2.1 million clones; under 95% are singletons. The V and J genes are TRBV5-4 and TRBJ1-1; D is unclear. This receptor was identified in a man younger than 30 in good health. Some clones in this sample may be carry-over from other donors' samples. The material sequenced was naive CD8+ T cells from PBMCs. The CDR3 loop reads CASSLGGRFGPPAFF. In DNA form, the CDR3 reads TGTGCCAGCAGCTTGGGGGGTCGATTTGGGCCACCAGCTTTCTTT.